These 13 T cell receptor beta chains originate from one sample sequenced in a study of blood T cells in healthy people across ages. PCR was performed a second time for 7 to 11 cycles using a sample-barcoded 5' primer and a J-beta primer mix. TCRdb called the 5' RACE reads again in MiXCR, with one record for every CDR3 protein. The table lists roughly 560,000 distinct CDR3 sequences, about 24% of them singletons. This sample also belongs to another study, concerning T cells of mothers and their children.

Material: blood. These TCRs come from a boy under 18 in good health.

The chain combines TRBV3-1 with TRBJ1-4, with D uncertain. The germline CDR1 and CDR2 sequences are LGHDT and YNNKEL (reference sequence). The CDR3 has 16 residues. V dropped 0 bases and J dropped 7 bases, with 15 bases sitting between them. For the CDR3, the DNA is TGTGCCAGCAGCCAAGATATAGTGAGAGGTCGTGAAAAACTGTTTTTT. Protein product: CASSQDIVRGREKLFF.

The chain employs TRBV28 and TRBJ1-1; D is perhaps TRBD1 (6 bases). V was clipped by 5 bases and J by 1 base, with 17 bases between them. Germline CDR1 is MDHEN and CDR2 is SYDVKM. CDR3 length: 16 amino acids. The CDR3, as DNA: TGTGCCAGCAGTCCACGACAGGTATATTCGAACACTGAAGCTTTCTTT. It specifies CASSPRQVYSNTEAFF.

This clonotype was seen more than once but under ten times. This chain links TRBV7-2 with TRBJ2-4; 13 bases fit TRBD2. V lost 2 bases to trimming and J lost 1 base; unmatched junction nucleotides: 8. The CDR3 runs to 19 residues. The germline V gene encodes CDR1 SGHTA and CDR2 FQGNSA. The CDR3 region has the DNA TGTGCCAGCAGCTTAACTAGCGGGGGGGCGAGAGGCGCCAAAAACATTCAGTACTTC. Its protein product is CASSLTSGGARGAKNIQYF.

The chain is built from TRBV6-6 and TRBJ1-4, with TRBD1 matching over 8 bases. In germline, CDR1 is MNHNY, CDR2 SVGAGI (reference sequence). Trimming at V came to 5 bases and at J to 6 bases, leaving 8 bases not matched to a gene. The CDR3 totals 15 residues. The CDR3 sequence: CASSHSRGRDEKLFF. CDR3 coding DNA: TGTGCCAGCAGTCATTCCAGGGGGCGGGATGAAAAACTGTTTTTT.

V is TRBV20-1 and J is TRBJ1-2, with D unclear. The CDR3 is 13 residues long. With 3 bases removed from V and 7 bases from J, the gap between germline ends came to 15 bases. Germline-derived CDR1 and CDR2 are DFQATT and SNEGSKA (reference sequence). For the CDR3, the DNA is TGCAGTGCTAGGGACGGCCAGGCGTTTGGCTACACCTTC. This translates into CSARDGQAFGYTF.

This clonotype has just a few counts. This chain connects TRBV7-7 to TRBJ2-3, with TRBD2 as a possible D gene (6 bases). There are 14 residues in the CDR3. The germline V gene has CDR1 SSHAT and CDR2 FNYEAQ (reference sequence). The CDR3 sequence: CAGSLTTGLETQYF. Written as DNA, the CDR3 is TGTGCTGGCAGCTTAACCACGGGACTGGAGACGCAGTATTTT.

This clonotype was detected only a few times. The V and J genes are TRBV9 and TRBJ2-5; perhaps D is TRBD1 or TRBD2 (6 bases each). Germline lookup yields CDR1 SGDLS and CDR2 YYNGEE. V dropped 1 base and J dropped 4 bases, with 14 bases sitting between them. The CDR3 totals 15 residues. The CDR3 region has the DNA TGTGCCAGCAGCGTACTGGAGGGGGTGGCAGAGACCCAGTACTTC. This encodes CASSVLEGVAETQYF.

V is TRBV5-3 and J is TRBJ2-5; TRBD2 matches at 14 bases. TRBV5-3 is marked as an open reading frame, function uncertain. CDR3 length: 19 amino acids. V shed 3 bases and J 2 bases; nucleotides not matched to a gene: 12. In DNA form, the CDR3 reads TGTGCCAGAAGCTCCGGACTAGCGGGGGGCCGATTCCCTCAAGAGACCCAGTACTTC. It translates to CARSSGLAGGRFPQETQYF.

The sample holds a few counts of this clonotype. The chain is built from TRBV20-1 and TRBJ2-5, with 7 bases fitting TRBD2. Losses at the gene ends were 6 bases for V and 5 bases for J; bases not matched to a gene: 15. The CDR3 runs 15 residues. Per germline, CDR1 DFQATT and CDR2 SNEGSKA (reference sequence). CDR3 sequence: CSAMGTTSPRETQYF. Written as DNA, the CDR3 is TGCAGTGCCATGGGTACGACTAGCCCCAGGGAGACCCAGTACTTC.

The chain links TRBV5-6 to TRBJ2-7; D gene ambiguous. CDR1 and CDR2 from the germline V gene are SGHDT and YYEEEE. This CDR3 has 14 amino acids. The V gene lost 3 bases and the J gene lost 5 bases, with 15 bases spanning the gap. CDR3 in amino acids: CASSSIARRHEQYF. CDR3 nucleotides: TGTGCCAGCAGCTCGATCGCCAGAAGGCACGAGCAGTACTTC. The variable domain in full, completed from reference TRBV5-6 and TRBJ2-7, reads DAGVTQSPTHLIKTRGQQVTLRCSPKSGHDTVSWYQQALGQGPQFIFQYYEEEERQRGNFPDRFSGHQFPNYSSELNVNALLLGDSALYLCASSSIARRHEQYFGPGTRLTVT.

In this sample, this clonotype turned up a few times. The genes are TRBV6-5 and TRBJ2-5; 9 nucleotides match TRBD1. The end of the DNA aligns better with TRBJ2-7, so the J call may be wrong. The germline CDR1 and CDR2 sequences are MNHEY and SVGAGI. This CDR3 has 14 residues. The CDR3 DNA is TGTGCCAGCAGAGCTCTCACAGGGGGCGACGAGCAGTACTTC. Amino acid sequence: CASRALTGGDEQYF.

The genes are TRBV6-6 and TRBJ2-5; 10 bases are a match to TRBD2. The germline CDR1 and CDR2 sequences are MNHNY and SVGAGI (reference sequence). This CDR3 spans 15 amino acids. V lost 4 bases to trimming and J lost 4 bases; unmatched junction nucleotides: 6. The CDR3 DNA reads TGTGCCAGCAGTTTTAACAGCGGGGGGGCAGAGACCCAGTACTTC. Its translation: CASSFNSGGAETQYF.

Only a few counts were recorded for this clonotype. J is TRBJ2-7 and V is TRBV13, with a weak D call TRBD1 (6 bases). CDR3 length: 13 residues. The V end lost 4 bases, the J end lost 4 bases, and 11 bases lay between the germline ends. Per the germline V gene, CDR1 is PRHDT and CDR2 is FYEKMQ (reference sequence). The CDR3 DNA follows: TGTGCCAGCAGCTACGGGACATTATACGAGCAGTACTTC. It codes for CASSYGTLYEQYF.